Given below is one TCR beta chain in context. The antigen is undetermined. This sample was taken from a study of T cell responses to AZD1222 COVID-19 vaccine. Study outcomes and limitations: The study found Spike-specific TCR breadth and depth rose after two AZD1222 doses.

The CDR3 sequence is 14 residues long. The assay was immunoSEQ multiplex PCR, and TCRdb's table has in-frame clones only and misses some. The sample lists some 100,000 clones; 80% to 95% were seen once. This receptor was obtained from an adult in good health. The input for sequencing was peripheral blood, taken on day 0 of AZD1222 vaccination. This chain uses TRBV21-1 with TRBJ2-5; TRBD1, the table's D call, was not compared with the DNA. TRBV21-1 is assigned pseudogene status. The CDR3 bases are TGTGCCAGCAGCGGCCAAGATCTTTTACGCAACCAGTACTTC. Protein product: CASSGQDLLRNQYF.